These T cell receptor beta chains were read from a single sample in a study of T cells after yellow fever vaccination. MiXCR, applied by TCRdb to the 5' RACE reads, yields one record per CDR3 protein. The sample has under 100,000 distinct CDR3 sequences, under 6.5% seen once; the top ten hold 35% to 50%. Sequenced material: CD8+ T cells sorted from PBMCs, taken 10 days after the yellow fever booster vaccination. These TCRs come from a man younger than 35 who received the YFV17D yellow fever vaccine. Each CDR3 is given with its conserved first and last residue. The D gene is left open where the match is weak. For some rows the clone size is stated as once, few or many, or as a class when expanded; others skip it.

D	V	J	size	DNA	CDR3
TRBD2	TRBV4-3	TRBJ2-1	-	TGCGCCAGCAGCCAAGGGAGCGGGGGGTCCCCCTACAATGAGCAGTTCTTC	CASSQGSGGSPYNEQFF
-	TRBV7-9	TRBJ2-3	few	TGTGCCAGCATCCGAGGCGGGGGACAGGCTACAGATACGCAGTATTTT	CASIRGGGQATDTQYF
TRBD2	TRBV18	TRBJ2-3	-	TGTGCCAGCTCACCACCCCGGCTAGCGGGGGCATTTACGCAGTATTTT	CASSPPRLAGAFTQYF
-	TRBV9	TRBJ1-1	many	TGTGCCAGCAGTAGCGCTGGGGCGATGACTGAAGCTTTCTTT	CASSSAGAMTEAFF
TRBD2	TRBV5-1	TRBJ2-3	many	TGCGCCAGCAGCTTGGCCGGGGGAGCGGGGGTTACCACAGATACGCAGTATTTT	CASSLAGGAGVTTDTQYF
-	TRBV7-9	TRBJ1-2	-	TGTGCCAGCAGCTTACCGACGGACCCTTCGGGGGGCTACACCTTC	CASSLPTDPSGGYTF
-	TRBV7-9	TRBJ1-2	few	TGTGCCAGCAGCTTTATCGGTGACTATGGCTACACCTTC	CASSFIGDYGYTF
-	TRBV6-2/TRBV6-3	TRBJ2-1	-	TGTGCCAGCAGTTTGAGCACAGGCACCTACAATGAGCAGTTCTTC	CASSLSTGTYNEQFF
TRBD2	TRBV7-9	TRBJ2-7	-	TGTGCCAGCAGTACCACCGAATGGGCTAGCGGGAGATACGAGCAGTACTTC	CASSTTEWASGRYEQYF
-	TRBV12-3/TRBV12-4	TRBJ1-1	-	TGTGCCAGCAGTTTAGCGCTAAGGGGAGAAGCTTTCTTT	CASSLALRGEAFF
-	TRBV10-3	TRBJ1-1	few	TGTGCCATCAGTGAGGGGTTTTCGGACACTGAAGCTTTCTTT	CAISEGFSDTEAFF
-	TRBV5-5	TRBJ1-1	-	TGTGCCAGCAGCTTGAATCCTCCTTCGGCGGGGGCGAACACTGAAGCTTTCTTT	CASSLNPPSAGANTEAFF
TRBD2	TRBV29-1	TRBJ2-1	few	TGCAGCCCAACTCTGAGCGGGGGGGCCCACAATGAGCAGTTCTTC	CSPTLSGGAHNEQFF
TRBD1	TRBV7-8	TRBJ1-2	many	TGTGCCAGCAGCGGATCGGGACAGGGAGACAATGGCTACACCTTC	CASSGSGQGDNGYTF
-	TRBV10-2	TRBJ2-2	many	TGCGCCAGCCGAGGGACTTCCGGGGAGCTGTTTTTT	CASRGTSGELFF
TRBD1	TRBV20-1	TRBJ2-5	-	TGCAGTGCTCGTAGACAGGGAAAGGTCCAAGAGACCCAGTACTTC	CSARRQGKVQETQYF
TRBD2	TRBV30	TRBJ2-7	-	TGTGCCTGGGGACTAGCTTACGAGCAGTACTTC	CAWGLAYEQYF
TRBD2	TRBV27	TRBJ2-3	many	TGTGCCAGCAGTGGAGTAGCGGGGAGCACAGATACGCAGTATTTT	CASSGVAGSTDTQYF
TRBD1	TRBV6-5	TRBJ2-2	many	TGTGCCAGCAGCTCACAGGGGGTAGGGGAGCTGTTTTTT	CASSSQGVGELFF
-	TRBV24-1	TRBJ2-1	many	TGTGCCACCAGTGAGTCCGGGACTGGATCCTACAATGAGCAGTTCTTC	CATSESGTGSYNEQFF
-	TRBV5-1	TRBJ2-3	many	TGCGCCAGCAGCTTGGAGGACAGAACAGATACGCAGTATTTT	CASSLEDRTDTQYF
-	TRBV3-1	TRBJ2-5	-	TGTGCCAGCAGCCAAGGATCGGGGGGCTGGGAGACCCAGTACTTC	CASSQGSGGWETQYF
-	TRBV4-1	TRBJ2-2	few	TGCGCCAGCAGCCAGGGACCCTGGGGCACCGGGGAGCTGTTTTTT	CASSQGPWGTGELFF
-	TRBV24-1	TRBJ2-3	many	TGTGCCACCAGTGATTTGCGGGCAGGCACAGATACGCAGTATTTT	CATSDLRAGTDTQYF
TRBD2	TRBV29-1	TRBJ2-2	few	TGCAGCGTTGCTAGGACTAGCGTATACGGGGAGCTGTTTTTT	CSVARTSVYGELFF
-	TRBV4-1	TRBJ1-4	few	TGCGCCAGCAGCCAAGGAGAATCGGGAGTCACTAATGAAAAACTGTTTTTT	CASSQGESGVTNEKLFF
TRBD1	TRBV15	TRBJ2-5	many	TGTGCCACCAGCAGAGCCGGGACAGGCCAAGAGACCCAGTACTTC	CATSRAGTGQETQYF
TRBD1	TRBV5-1	TRBJ1-3	-	TGCGCCAGCAACAAACCGGGACAGGGGGGACCCACTGGAAACACCATATATTTT	CASNKPGQGGPTGNTIYF
TRBD1	TRBV29-1	TRBJ1-1	few	TGCAGCGTTTTAGGGGGCAACACTGAAGCTTTCTTT	CSVLGGNTEAFF
-	TRBV6-2/TRBV6-3	TRBJ1-1	few	TGTGCCACCGAAACAATCCGCATCAGCCAGATTACCGTCGCGGGGAACACTGAAGCTTTCTTT	CATETIRISQITVAGNTEAFF
TRBD1	TRBV10-3	TRBJ1-4	few	TGTGCCATCAGTGACGAAGTGGGGGACAGGGGTAATGAAAAACTGTTTTTT	CAISDEVGDRGNEKLFF
TRBD2	TRBV7-6	TRBJ2-5	-	TGTGCCAGCAGCTTAGTCCCTAGCGGGGCGGAGACCCAGTACTTC	CASSLVPSGAETQYF
-	TRBV5-5	TRBJ1-1	few	TGTGCCAGCAGCTTGGTCGACAGGCGGAACACTGAAGCTTTCTTT	CASSLVDRRNTEAFF
TRBD1	TRBV3-1	TRBJ1-2	-	TGTGCCAGCAGCCAAGATTTCTTGGGGACAGGTAATCCTTATGGCTACACCTTC	CASSQDFLGTGNPYGYTF
-	TRBV5-5	TRBJ1-6	few	TGTGCCAGCAGCTTGGGACCGGGATCACCCCTCCACTTT	CASSLGPGSPLHF
-	TRBV7-9	TRBJ2-7	-	TGTGCCAGCAGCTCCAGGGGGGGGCACGAGCAGTACTTC	CASSSRGGHEQYF
-	TRBV29-1	TRBJ1-1	many	TGCAGCGTTGGAAAGGGGGGCACTGAAGCTTTCTTT	CSVGKGGTEAFF
TRBD2	TRBV20-1	TRBJ2-7	-	TGCAGTGCTAGTGGAAGCGGGAACTCCTACGAGCAGTACTTC	CSASGSGNSYEQYF
TRBD2	TRBV4-3	TRBJ2-1	many	TGCGCCAGCAGCTCGACTAGCGGGGGGGCCTACAATGAGCAGTTCTTC	CASSSTSGGAYNEQFF
-	TRBV6-6	TRBJ1-1	-	TGTGCCAGCAGTTTACAGGGATTGAACACTGAAGCTTTCTTT	CASSLQGLNTEAFF
-	TRBV6-1	TRBJ2-3	few	TGTGCCAGCCGAACGGGACGGACGTCAGATACGCAGTATTTT	CASRTGRTSDTQYF
-	TRBV11-3	TRBJ2-3	-	TGTGCCAGCAGCTACCCCTGGCAGGGCACAGATACGCAGTATTTT	CASSYPWQGTDTQYF
-	TRBV6-6	TRBJ2-3	many	TGTGCCAGCAGTTTTCCGGGGCCGCGCGCCCCCGATACGCAGTATTTT	CASSFPGPRAPDTQYF
-	TRBV5-1	TRBJ1-5	few	TGCGCCAGCAGCTTGAACAGCAATCAGCCCCAGCATTTT	CASSLNSNQPQHF
-	TRBV14	TRBJ2-7	few	TGTGCCAGCAGCCAAGATATCGGAGCACCGTTGAGTTGGCAGTACTTC	CASSQDIGAPLSWQYF
-	TRBV12-3/TRBV12-4	TRBJ1-2	-	TGTGCCAGCAGAATGAATTTCCTTACCCCCATCTTCTTC	CASRMNFLTPIFF
-	TRBV19	TRBJ1-1	-	TGTGCCAGTAGTAAACCTTGGAGCCACACTGAAGCTTTCTTT	CASSKPWSHTEAFF
TRBD2	TRBV29-1	TRBJ2-2	-	TGCAGTTCTAGCGGGGGGGAGGCCGGGGAGCTGTTTTTT	CSSSGGEAGELFF
-	TRBV27	TRBJ2-5	-	TGTGCCAGCAGTTTACTGGGGGCTGGGGAGACCCAGTACTTC	CASSLLGAGETQYF
TRBD2	TRBV10-3	TRBJ2-3	few	TGTGCCATCAGTGAGGGCGGGAGTCACACAGATACGCAGTATTTT	CAISEGGSHTDTQYF